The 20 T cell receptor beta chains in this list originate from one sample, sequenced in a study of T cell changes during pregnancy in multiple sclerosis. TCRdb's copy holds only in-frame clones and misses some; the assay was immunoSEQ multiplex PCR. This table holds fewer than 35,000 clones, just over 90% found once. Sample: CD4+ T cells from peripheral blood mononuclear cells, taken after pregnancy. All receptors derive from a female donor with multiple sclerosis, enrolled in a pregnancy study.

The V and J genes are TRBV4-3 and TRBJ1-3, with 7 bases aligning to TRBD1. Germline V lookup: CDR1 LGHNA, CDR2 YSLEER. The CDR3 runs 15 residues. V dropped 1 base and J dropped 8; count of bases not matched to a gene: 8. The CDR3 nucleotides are TGCGCCAGCAGCCAAGCGGGACAGCCTAGGGACACCATATATTTT. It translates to CASSQAGQPRDTIYF.

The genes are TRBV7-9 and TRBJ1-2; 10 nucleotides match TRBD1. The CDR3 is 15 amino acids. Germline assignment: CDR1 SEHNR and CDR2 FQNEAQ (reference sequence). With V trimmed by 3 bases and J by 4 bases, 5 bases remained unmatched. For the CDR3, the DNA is TGTGCCAGCAGCTTTGGACAGGGGGTGAGCTATGGCTACACCTTC. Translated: CASSFGQGVSYGYTF.

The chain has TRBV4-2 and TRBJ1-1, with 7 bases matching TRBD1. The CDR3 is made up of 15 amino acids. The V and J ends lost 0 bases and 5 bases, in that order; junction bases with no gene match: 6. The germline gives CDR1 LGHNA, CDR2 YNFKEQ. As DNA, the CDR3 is TGTGCCAGCAGCCAAGATCAACAGGGGAGGACTGAAGCTTTCTTT. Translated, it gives CASSQDQQGRTEAFF.

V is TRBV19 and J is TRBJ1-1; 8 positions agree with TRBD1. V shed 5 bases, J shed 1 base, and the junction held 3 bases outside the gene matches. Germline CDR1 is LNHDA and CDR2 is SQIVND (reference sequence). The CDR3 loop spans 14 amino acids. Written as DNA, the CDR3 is TGTGCCAGTAGTTCCGGACAGGGGAACACTGAAGCTTTCTTT. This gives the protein CASSSGQGNTEAFF.

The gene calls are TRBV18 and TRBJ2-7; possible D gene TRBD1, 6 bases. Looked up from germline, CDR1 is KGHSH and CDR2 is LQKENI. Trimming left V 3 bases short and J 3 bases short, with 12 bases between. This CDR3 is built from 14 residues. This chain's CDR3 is CASSPAQGYYEQYF. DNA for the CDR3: TGTGCCAGCTCACCCGCCCAGGGGTACTACGAGCAGTACTTC. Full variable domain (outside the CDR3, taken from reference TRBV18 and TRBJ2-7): NAGVMQNPRHLVRRRGQEARLRCSPMKGHSHVYWYRQLPEEGLKFMVYLQKENIIDESGMPKERFSAEFPKEGPSILRIQQVVRGDSAAYFCASSPAQGYYEQYFGPGTRLTVT.

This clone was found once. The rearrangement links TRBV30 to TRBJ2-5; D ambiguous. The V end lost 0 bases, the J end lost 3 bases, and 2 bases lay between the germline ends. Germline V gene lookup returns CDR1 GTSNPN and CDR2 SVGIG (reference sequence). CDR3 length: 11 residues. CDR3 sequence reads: CAWSVEETQYF. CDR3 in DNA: TGTGCCTGGAGTGTCGAAGAGACCCAGTACTTC.

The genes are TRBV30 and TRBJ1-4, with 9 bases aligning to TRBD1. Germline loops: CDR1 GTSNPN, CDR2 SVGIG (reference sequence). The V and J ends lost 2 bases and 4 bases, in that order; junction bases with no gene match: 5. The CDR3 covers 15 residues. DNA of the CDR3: TGTGCCTGGAGTAATACAGGGGGCTTTAATGAAAAACTGTTTTTT. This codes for CAWSNTGGFNEKLFF. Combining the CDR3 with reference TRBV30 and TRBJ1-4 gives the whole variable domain SQTIHQWPATLVQPVGSPLSLECTVEGTSNPNLYWYRQAAGRGLQLLFYSVGIGQISSEVPQNLSASRPQDRQFILSSKKLLLSDSGFYLCAWSNTGGFNEKLFFGSGTQLSVL.

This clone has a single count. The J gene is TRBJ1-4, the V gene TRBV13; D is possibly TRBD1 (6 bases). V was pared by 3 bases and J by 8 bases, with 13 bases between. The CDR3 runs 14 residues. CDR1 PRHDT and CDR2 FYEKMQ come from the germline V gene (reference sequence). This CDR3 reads CASSFQGLGEKLFF. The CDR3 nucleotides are TGTGCCAGCAGCTTCCAGGGGCTTGGGGAAAAACTGTTTTTT. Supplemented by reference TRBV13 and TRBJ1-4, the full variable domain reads AAGVIQSPRHLIKEKRETATLKCYPIPRHDTVYWYQQGPGQDPQFLISFYEKMQSDKGSIPDRFSAQQFSDYHSELNMSSLELGDSALYFCASSFQGLGEKLFFGSGTQLSVL.

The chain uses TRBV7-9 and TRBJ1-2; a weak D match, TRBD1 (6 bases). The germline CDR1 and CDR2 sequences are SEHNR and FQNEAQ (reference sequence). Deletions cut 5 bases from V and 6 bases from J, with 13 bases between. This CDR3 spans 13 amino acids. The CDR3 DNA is TGTGCCAGCAGCCGATTGGACAGTAATGGCTACACCTTC. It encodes CASSRLDSNGYTF.

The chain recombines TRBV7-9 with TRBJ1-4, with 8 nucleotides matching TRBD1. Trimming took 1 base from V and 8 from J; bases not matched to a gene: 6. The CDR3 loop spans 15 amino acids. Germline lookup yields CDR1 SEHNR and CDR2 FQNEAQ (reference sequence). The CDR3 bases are TGTGCCAGCAGCTTAGTAATGCAGGGGGCGGAAAAACTGTTTTTT. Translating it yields CASSLVMQGAEKLFF.

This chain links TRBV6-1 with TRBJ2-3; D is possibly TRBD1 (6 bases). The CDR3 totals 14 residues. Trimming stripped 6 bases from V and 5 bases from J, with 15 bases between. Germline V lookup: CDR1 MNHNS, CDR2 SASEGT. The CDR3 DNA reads TGTGCCAGCAGGGACAGCCTGGTGAGAGATACGCAGTATTTT. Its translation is CASRDSLVRDTQYF.

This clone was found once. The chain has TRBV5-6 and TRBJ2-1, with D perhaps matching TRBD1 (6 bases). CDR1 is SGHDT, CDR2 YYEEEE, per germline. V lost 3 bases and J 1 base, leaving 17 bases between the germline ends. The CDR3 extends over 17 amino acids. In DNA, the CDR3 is TGTGCCAGCAGCTGGGACACTCTCTGGTTGTCCTACAATGAGCAGTTCTTC. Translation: CASSWDTLWLSYNEQFF. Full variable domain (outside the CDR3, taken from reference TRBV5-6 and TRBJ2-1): DAGVTQSPTHLIKTRGQQVTLRCSPKSGHDTVSWYQQALGQGPQFIFQYYEEEERQRGNFPDRFSGHQFPNYSSELNVNALLLGDSALYLCASSWDTLWLSYNEQFFGPGTRLTVL.

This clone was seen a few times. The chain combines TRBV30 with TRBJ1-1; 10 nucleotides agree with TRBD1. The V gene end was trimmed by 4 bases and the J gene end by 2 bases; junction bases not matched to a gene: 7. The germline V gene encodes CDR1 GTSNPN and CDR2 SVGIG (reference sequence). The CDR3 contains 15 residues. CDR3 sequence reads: CAWKQTGGYNTEAFF. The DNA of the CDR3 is TGTGCCTGGAAACAGACAGGGGGCTATAACACTGAAGCTTTCTTT.

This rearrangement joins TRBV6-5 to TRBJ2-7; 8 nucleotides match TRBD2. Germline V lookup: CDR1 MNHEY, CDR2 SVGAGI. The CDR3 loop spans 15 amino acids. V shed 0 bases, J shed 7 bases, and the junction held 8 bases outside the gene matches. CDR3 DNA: TGTGCCAGCAGTTACTCGTTTTATGCGGGGGGAGAGCAGTACTTC. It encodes CASSYSFYAGGEQYF.

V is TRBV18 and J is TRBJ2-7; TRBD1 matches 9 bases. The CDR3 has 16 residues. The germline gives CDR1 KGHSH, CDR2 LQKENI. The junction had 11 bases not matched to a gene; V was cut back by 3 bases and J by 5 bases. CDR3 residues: CASSPLPGQGSHEQYF. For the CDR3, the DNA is TGTGCCAGCTCACCGCTTCCGGGACAGGGTTCCCACGAGCAGTACTTC.

Here the CDR3 reads CASSMWQGASQPQHF. CDR3 nucleotide sequence: TGTGCCAGTAGTATGTGGCAGGGGGCGAGTCAGCCCCAGCATTTT. The rearrangement links TRBV19 to TRBJ1-5; 8 nucleotides align to TRBD1. The V segment lost 3 bases and the J segment 6 bases; nucleotides outside the gene matches: 7. The CDR3 loop spans 15 amino acids. Germline V gene lookup returns CDR1 LNHDA and CDR2 SQIVND (reference sequence).

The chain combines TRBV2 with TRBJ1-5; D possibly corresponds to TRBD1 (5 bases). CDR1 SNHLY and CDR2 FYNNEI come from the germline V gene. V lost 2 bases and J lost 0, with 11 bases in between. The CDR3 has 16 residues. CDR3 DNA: TGTGCCAGCAGTGAAAGCGGGGGGGATAGCAATCAGCCCCAGCATTTT. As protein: CASSESGGDSNQPQHF.

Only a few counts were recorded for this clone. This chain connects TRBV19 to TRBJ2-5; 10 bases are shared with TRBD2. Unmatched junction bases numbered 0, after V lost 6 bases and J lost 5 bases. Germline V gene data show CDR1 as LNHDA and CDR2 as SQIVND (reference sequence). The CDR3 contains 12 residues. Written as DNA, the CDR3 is TGTGCCAGTAGACTAGCGGGGGAGACCCAGTACTTC. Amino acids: CASRLAGETQYF.

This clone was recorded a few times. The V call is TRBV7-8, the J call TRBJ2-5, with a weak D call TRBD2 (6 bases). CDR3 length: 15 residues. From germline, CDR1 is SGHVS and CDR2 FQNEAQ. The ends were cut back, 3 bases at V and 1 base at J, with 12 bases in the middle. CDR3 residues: CASSFRRDPQETQYF. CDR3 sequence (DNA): TGTGCCAGCAGCTTTCGGCGGGACCCCCAAGAGACCCAGTACTTC. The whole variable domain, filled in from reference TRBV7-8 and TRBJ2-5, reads GAGVSQSPRYKVAKRGQDVALRCDPISGHVSLFWYQQALGQGPEFLTYFQNEAQLDKSGLPSDRFFAERPEGSVSTLKIQRTQQEDSAVYLCASSFRRDPQETQYFGPGTRLLVL.

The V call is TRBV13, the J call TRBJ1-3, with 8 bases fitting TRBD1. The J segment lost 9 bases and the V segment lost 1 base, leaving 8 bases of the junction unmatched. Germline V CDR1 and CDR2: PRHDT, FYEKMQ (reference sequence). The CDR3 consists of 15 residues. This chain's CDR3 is CASSLARTGKATIYF. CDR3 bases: TGTGCCAGCAGCTTAGCGAGGACAGGGAAGGCCACCATATATTTT.